A selection of T cell receptor beta chains follows, all from one sample in a study of blood T cell repertoires in COVID-19. The table came from immunoSEQ multiplex PCR; TCRdb's copy has only in-frame clones and leaves some out. The sample lists about 200,000 clones; about 88% were seen once. The sequenced sample was peripheral blood. The receptors were sampled from a man aged 18 to 30 with active or convalescent COVID-19. Each CDR3 is given with its conserved first and last residue. Each record gives: clone size, J gene, D gene, V gene, CDR3 DNA, CDR3 protein. D genes are given only for firm matches. Clone size is given for some rows only: seen once, a few or many times, or a class if the clone is expanded.

NA TRBJ2-7 NA TRBV5-1 TGCGCCAGCAGCTGGGATACTAGCAGTTACGAGCAGTACTTC CASSWDTSSYEQYF
NA TRBJ2-1 TRBD2 TRBV19 TGTGCCAGTAGTACTAGCGGGAGCAACAATGAGCAGTTCTTC CASSTSGSNNEQFF
once TRBJ1-2 TRBD1 TRBV29-1 TGCAGCGTTCTTGAGGACAGGACGGATGGCTACACCTTC CSVLEDRTDGYTF
NA TRBJ1-6 TRBD1 TRBV27 TGTGCCAGCAGTTTTATCACCGGGACAGGACTCTATTCACCCCTCCACTTT CASSFITGTGLYSPLHF
NA TRBJ1-2 NA TRBV7-9 TGTGCCAGCAGCTTAGCCGGATTAGGGGGTCAAGGCTACACCTTC CASSLAGLGGQGYTF
NA TRBJ2-3 NA TRBV6-1 TGTGCCAGCAGTGACCCCCTTAATACGCAGTATTTT CASSDPLNTQYF
NA TRBJ2-1 TRBD2 TRBV27 TGTGCCAGCAGTCCGACTAGCGGGAGTTCCTACAATGAGCAGTTCTTC CASSPTSGSSYNEQFF
NA TRBJ1-3 NA TRBV3-1/TRBV3-2 TGTGCCAGCAGCCAAGCCTACCTCGTTGAAAACACCATATATTTT CASSQAYLVENTIYF
NA TRBJ1-4 NA TRBV5-5 TGTGCCAGCAGCTTGACCGGGGTGTTGAATGAAAAACTGTTTTTT CASSLTGVLNEKLFF
NA TRBJ2-6 TRBD1 TRBV19 TGTGCCAGTAGTATAGAGAGGACAGGGGGCGTATCTGGGGCCAACGTCCTGACTTTC CASSIERTGGVSGANVLTF
NA TRBJ1-3 NA TRBV6-1 TGTGCCAGCAGTGACCCGAGGATACACTCTGGAAACACCATATATTTT CASSDPRIHSGNTIYF
NA TRBJ2-3 TRBD2 TRBV6-1 TGTGCCAGCAGTGAACAGACTAGCGGGGGGATAGCAGATACGCAGTATTTT CASSEQTSGGIADTQYF
NA TRBJ1-1 NA TRBV29-1 TGCAGCGAGTCGGGGGGCTCCGACACTGAAGCTTTCTTT CSESGGSDTEAFF
NA TRBJ2-7 TRBD2 TRBV6-6 TGTGCCAGCAGCCGAGGGACTAGCGGGGCGTTCCCCCCATACGAGCAGTACTTC CASSRGTSGAFPPYEQYF
NA TRBJ1-5 TRBD1 TRBV30 TGTGCCTGGAGTGTGGGACAGGGCCAGCCCCAGCATTTT CAWSVGQGQPQHF